This T cell receptor beta chain came from a study of memory CD4+ T cells and cytomegalovirus serostatus. Findings of the study overall: Median bootstrapped AUC for CMV status was approximately 0.95 originally, just under 0.93 US-trained.

Sequencing was performed with immunoSEQ multiplex PCR; in TCRdb, only in-frame clones are kept and a portion is missing. In the table there are 40,000 or so clones, 70% to 80% of which are singletons. The sort gate was single viable CD3+CD4+CD8-CD45RO+ cells for memory CD4+ T cells. This clone was found once. Its antigen is currently unknown. The CDR3 sequence is 15 residues long. V lost 5 bases to trimming and J lost 5 bases, with 17 bases between them. Germline V gene lookup returns CDR1 SGHRS and CDR2 YFSETQ. This TCR was recovered from an adult in good health and CMV-seronegative. Sequencing was carried out using memory CD4+ T cells from blood. V is TRBV5-1 and J is TRBJ2-1; D perhaps matches TRBD2 (6 bases). CDR3 coding DNA: TGCGCCAGCAGTTTTTTAGGGACTGGCAACAATGAGCAGTTCTTC. Translation: CASSFLGTGNNEQFF.